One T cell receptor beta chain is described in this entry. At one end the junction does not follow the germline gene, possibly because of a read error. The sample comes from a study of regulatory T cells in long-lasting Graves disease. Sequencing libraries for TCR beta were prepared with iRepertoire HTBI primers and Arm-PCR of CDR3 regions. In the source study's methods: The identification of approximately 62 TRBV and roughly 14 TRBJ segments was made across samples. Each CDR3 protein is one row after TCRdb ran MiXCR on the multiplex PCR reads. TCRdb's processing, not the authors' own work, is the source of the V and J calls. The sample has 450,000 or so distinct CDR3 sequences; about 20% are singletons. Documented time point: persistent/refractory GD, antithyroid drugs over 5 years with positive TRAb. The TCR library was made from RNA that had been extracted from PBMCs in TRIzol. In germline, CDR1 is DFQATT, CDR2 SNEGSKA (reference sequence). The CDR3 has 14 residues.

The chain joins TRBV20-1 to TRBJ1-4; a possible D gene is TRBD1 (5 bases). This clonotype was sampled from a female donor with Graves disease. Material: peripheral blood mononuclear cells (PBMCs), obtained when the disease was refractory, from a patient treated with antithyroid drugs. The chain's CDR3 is CSAREAGTNGKLFF. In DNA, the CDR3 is TGCAGTGCTAGAGAGGCAGGGACTAATGGAAAACTGTTTTTT.